One sample yielded the 16 T cell receptor beta chains listed below, sequenced in a study of blood T cell repertoires in COVID-19. TCRdb keeps only in-frame clones here, not all; method: immunoSEQ multiplex PCR. The table lists fewer than 300,000 clones, over 70% of them singletons. Sequenced material: peripheral blood. The source is a woman in her forties who had recovered from COVID-19.

V is TRBV18 and J is TRBJ1-6; maybe TRBD1 (5 bases). The germline CDR1 and CDR2 sequences are KGHSH and LQKENI. This CDR3 is built from 16 residues. Trimming removed 0 bases at V and 4 bases at J, with 10 bases between. In DNA form, the CDR3 reads TGTGCCAGCTCACCACCGGGGGGACTTTATAATTCACCCCTCCACTTT. It specifies CASSPPGGLYNSPLHF.

This chain joins TRBV5-1 and TRBJ2-3; 7 bases map to TRBD1. The CDR3 extends over 14 amino acids. Germline CDR1 SGHRS, CDR2 YFSETQ. Germline trimming cut 4 bases from V and 3 bases from J; bases unmatched to any gene: 5. DNA for the CDR3: TGCGCCAGCAGCGAGGGACAGCCGACAGATACGCAGTATTTT. Protein: CASSEGQPTDTQYF.

The chain couples TRBV5-1 to TRBJ2-3; perhaps TRBD1 as D (5 bases). Germline V gene data show CDR1 as SGHRS and CDR2 as YFSETQ. V was pared by 1 base and J by 6 bases, with 15 bases between. This CDR3 has 15 amino acids. The CDR3 is CASSLLNSPGDTQYF. DNA for the CDR3: TGCGCCAGCAGCTTGCTCAACAGCCCAGGGGATACGCAGTATTTT.

The chain joins TRBV30 to TRBJ2-7; 10 bases are a match to TRBD2. CDR1 and CDR2 from the germline V gene are GTSNPN and SVGIG (reference sequence). This CDR3 comprises 14 residues. V was pared by 5 bases and J by 2 bases, with 6 bases of the junction left unmatched. Here the CDR3 DNA reads TGTGCCTGGGAAGCGGGGGGGGCCCCCTACGAGCAGTACTTC. This codes for CAWEAGGAPYEQYF.

The chain combines TRBV30 with TRBJ1-4; 7 bases fit TRBD1. V lost 3 bases, J lost 7 bases, and 2 bases stayed unmatched. Per the germline V gene, CDR1 is GTSNPN and CDR2 is SVGIG (reference sequence). This CDR3 spans 12 amino acids. The CDR3 loop is CAWRSGGEKLFF. In DNA, the CDR3 is TGTGCCTGGAGATCAGGGGGTGAAAAACTGTTTTTT.

The V and J genes are TRBV25-1 and TRBJ2-1; TRBD1 aligns across 7 bases. V was pared by 3 bases and J by 6 bases, with 8 bases of the junction left unmatched. The germline V gene encodes CDR1 MGHDK and CDR2 SYGVNS. The CDR3 loop spans 15 amino acids. CDR3 amino acids: CASSDPQDRRNEQFF. The CDR3 bases are TGTGCCAGCAGTGACCCCCAGGACAGGCGCAATGAGCAGTTCTTC.

The CDR3: CASSQESTGELFF. CDR3 bases: TGCGCCAGCAGCCAAGAATCGACCGGGGAGCTGTTTTTT. The chain is built from TRBV4-3 and TRBJ2-2; D unresolved. The germline V and J ends were trimmed by 0 bases and 5 bases, with 4 bases remaining between them. This CDR3 spans 13 amino acids. Germline V gives CDR1 LGHNA, CDR2 YSLEER.

This chain joins TRBV7-9 and TRBJ1-2; D uncertain. V lost 1 base and J 4 bases, leaving 4 bases between the germline ends. This CDR3 has 12 amino acids. The germline V gene has CDR1 SEHNR and CDR2 FQNEAQ (reference sequence). This CDR3 is CASSLEAYGYTF. The CDR3 region has the DNA TGTGCCAGCAGCTTAGAAGCCTATGGCTACACCTTC.

This clone was seen only a few times. The J gene is TRBJ2-1, the V gene TRBV3-1 (or the pseudogene TRBV3-2); maybe TRBD2 (5 bases). The CDR3 has 16 amino acids. Germline V CDR1 and CDR2: LGHDT, YNNKEL (reference sequence). Trimming took off 4 bases at V and 0 bases at J, with 13 bases between the two ends. CDR3 protein: CASSRAGASSYNEQFF. The CDR3, as DNA: TGTGCCAGCAGCCGGGCGGGTGCAAGCTCCTACAATGAGCAGTTCTTC.

V is TRBV2 and J is TRBJ1-6, with TRBD1 as a possible D gene (5 bases). V was cut by 1 base and J by 7 bases, with 5 bases left in between. Looked up from germline, CDR1 is SNHLY and CDR2 is FYNNEI. This CDR3 is built from 13 residues. Here the CDR3 DNA reads TGTGCCAGCAGTGAAGGGGGCAATTCACCCCTCCACTTT. Residues: CASSEGGNSPLHF.

This clone has only a few counts. The chain joins TRBV7-3 to TRBJ1-6; no definite D call. The CDR3 has 13 amino acids. The V gene lost 1 base and the J gene lost 9 bases, with 7 bases spanning the gap. Germline V lookup: CDR1 SGHTA, CDR2 FQGTGA. This CDR3 is CASSLMGGSPLHF. The CDR3 DNA follows: TGTGCCAGCAGCTTAATGGGAGGTTCACCCCTCCACTTT. The full variable domain, its missing parts supplied by reference TRBV7-3 and TRBJ1-6, is GAGVSQTPSNKVTEKGKYVELRCDPISGHTALYWYRQSLGQGPEFLIYFQGTGAADDSGLPNDRFFAVRPEGSVSTLKIQRTERGDSAVYLCASSLMGGSPLHFGNGTRLTVT.

This clone has more than one count but fewer than ten. The chain links TRBV5-4 to TRBJ1-1, with no clear D. V dropped 3 bases and J dropped 6 bases, with 12 bases sitting between them. The length of the CDR3 is 13 residues. Germline CDR1 SGHNT, CDR2 YYREEE (reference sequence). The CDR3 region has the DNA TGTGCCAGCAGCTCAACCCTGGGCGCTGAAGCTTTCTTT. As protein: CASSSTLGAEAFF.

The chain has TRBV6-5 and TRBJ2-2; maybe TRBD2 (7 bases). The CDR3 runs 15 residues. V lost 6 bases to trimming and J lost 1 base, with 12 bases between them. Germline V lookup: CDR1 MNHEY, CDR2 SVGAGI. CDR3 DNA: TGTGCCAGCAGCCGGGGGGCCGAGAACACCGGGGAGCTGTTTTTT. This sequence encodes CASSRGAENTGELFF.

The rearrangement uses TRBV12-1 and TRBJ2-3; the D segment call TRBD2 is taken from the table without a DNA check. TRBV12-1 is recorded as a pseudogene. The CDR3 loop spans 19 amino acids. CDR3 region: CASSWGTSGGGFPTDTQYF. The DNA of the CDR3 is TGTGCCAGCAGCTGGGGGACTAGCGGGGGTGGTTTCCCCACAGATACGCAGTATTTT.

This clone occurred once. The chain couples TRBV20-1 to TRBJ2-7, with 7 bases that match TRBD1. Trimming cost V 3 bases and J 4 bases; bases outside gene matches: 3. This CDR3 region has 12 residues. Germline V gene lookup returns CDR1 DFQATT and CDR2 SNEGSKA (reference sequence). CDR3 in amino acids: CSASPTGYEQYF. For the CDR3, the DNA is TGCAGTGCTAGTCCGACAGGGTACGAGCAGTACTTC.

The sample holds one count of this clone. The chain carries TRBV2 and TRBJ1-1, with D perhaps TRBD1 (6 bases). Germline CDR1 SNHLY, CDR2 FYNNEI. The V end was cut by 5 bases, the J end by 4 bases, with 17 bases between. The CDR3 loop spans 15 amino acids. The CDR3 protein is CASSRGLGRGTEAFF. In DNA, the CDR3 is TGTGCCAGCAGTCGTGGGTTGGGCAGGGGCACTGAAGCTTTCTTT.